These 18 T cell receptor beta chains originate from one sample sequenced in a study of cytomegalovirus exposure and HLA in healthy donors. Generated by immunoSEQ multiplex PCR, the TCRdb table keeps only in-frame clones and is missing some. The sample has approximately 180,000 clones, roughly 86% seen once. The sample taken for sequencing was PBMCs. The receptors come from a man younger than 35 in good health and CMV-seropositive.

This clone occurred once. Written as DNA, the CDR3 is TGTGCCAGCAGCTTAGCCGCGGGAGAAGTGTGGACAGATACGCAGTATTTT. Protein sequence: CASSLAAGEVWTDTQYF. This sequence joins TRBV7-9 and TRBJ2-3, with 7 bases matching TRBD2. Unmatched junction bases numbered 9, after V lost 0 bases and J lost 3 bases. Germline V gene data show CDR1 as SEHNR and CDR2 as FQNEAQ (reference sequence). The CDR3 consists of 17 residues.

The chain recombines TRBV19 with TRBJ2-5; unclear D gene. CDR1 and CDR2 (germline): LNHDA, SQIVND (reference sequence). Trimming removed 2 bases at V and 5 bases at J, with 12 bases between. The CDR3 has 14 residues. The CDR3 protein is CASSIRSPRETQYF. CDR3 nucleotides: TGTGCCAGTAGTATACGCAGCCCTAGGGAGACCCAGTACTTC.

The rearrangement uses TRBV5-1 and TRBJ2-1, with 8 bases identical to TRBD1. Unmatched junction bases numbered 7, after V lost 2 bases and J lost 6 bases. CDR1 is SGHRS and CDR2 is YFSETQ in the germline V gene. CDR3 length: 15 amino acids. CDR3 nucleotide sequence: TGCGCCAGCAGCTTTCAGGGGGCGCGAGGCAATGAGCAGTTCTTC. It codes for CASSFQGARGNEQFF. The full variable domain, in which reference TRBV5-1 and TRBJ2-1 provide the parts outside the CDR3, is KAGVTQTPRYLIKTRGQQVTLSCSPISGHRSVSWYQQTPGQGLQFLFEYFSETQRNKGNFPGRFSGRQFSNSRSEMNVSTLELGDSALYLCASSFQGARGNEQFFGPGTRLTVL.

The chain is built from TRBV4-2 and TRBJ2-4; tentatively, D is TRBD1 (5 bases). This CDR3 spans 14 amino acids. V was pared by 3 bases and J by 8 bases, with 14 bases between. In germline, CDR1 is LGHNA, CDR2 YNFKEQ. The DNA for the CDR3 is TGTGCCAGCAGCCAGGGTGGGGCGCCAGACATTCAGTACTTC. It codes for CASSQGGAPDIQYF.

The chain uses TRBV6-4 and TRBJ2-5; D perhaps matches TRBD1 (5 bases). Germline V gives CDR1 MRHNA, CDR2 SNTAGT. The V end lost 0 bases, the J end lost 2 bases, and 22 bases lay between the germline ends. The CDR3 totals 19 residues. The CDR3 DNA reads TGTGCCAGCAGTGACTCCCCTTCCAGGGCAGACCCCTCACAAGAGACCCAGTACTTC. The encoded protein is CASSDSPSRADPSQETQYF.

This clone was seen ten or more times. The rearrangement links TRBV7-3 to TRBJ2-1, with 8 bases lining up with TRBD1. The CDR3 covers 17 residues. The junction had 9 bases not matched to a gene; V was cut back by 1 base and J by 4 bases. Germline loops: CDR1 SGHTA, CDR2 FQGTGA. The CDR3 nucleotides are TGTGCCAGCAGCTTAAATGGTCTTGGGACAGGATACAATGAGCAGTTCTTC. Translation gives CASSLNGLGTGYNEQFF.

The gene calls are TRBV28 and TRBJ2-7; perhaps TRBD2 as D (7 bases). Germline V gene lookup returns CDR1 MDHEN and CDR2 SYDVKM. Trimming stripped 7 bases from V and 5 bases from J, with 15 bases between. This CDR3 region has 13 residues. This CDR3 is CASKPGGGHEQYF. CDR3 nucleotide sequence: TGTGCCAGCAAACCTGGGGGGGGCCACGAGCAGTACTTC.

This clone turned up a few times. The chain links TRBV27 to TRBJ1-2, with D possibly TRBD1 on 5 matching bases. The CDR3 extends over 13 amino acids. V lost 8 bases and J lost 6, with 16 bases in between. From germline, CDR1 is MNHEY and CDR2 SMNVEV (reference sequence). The CDR3 is CASSAGGPDGYTF. In nucleotides, the CDR3 is TGTGCCAGCTCCGCGGGGGGTCCGGATGGCTACACCTTC.

This rearrangement joins TRBV5-6 to TRBJ1-1; D is perhaps TRBD1 (5 bases). Looked up from germline, CDR1 is SGHDT and CDR2 is YYEEEE. V lost 6 bases and J 5 bases, leaving 17 bases between the germline ends. This CDR3 region has 14 residues. The CDR3 sequence: CASTPGGSGTEAFF. CDR3 nucleotide sequence: TGTGCCAGCACTCCGGGGGGGTCTGGGACTGAAGCTTTCTTT.

The chain joins TRBV11-2 to TRBJ1-2, with D unclear. The CDR3 is 15 residues long. The germline CDR1 and CDR2 sequences are SGHAT and FQNNGV. Trimming cost V 5 bases and J 5 bases, with 18 bases left between them. The CDR3 loop is CASSPPPGMRYGYTF. The CDR3, as DNA: TGTGCCAGCAGCCCTCCCCCGGGGATGCGGTATGGCTACACCTTC.

V gene TRBV5-1 combines with J gene TRBJ2-1, with 14 bases identical to TRBD2. CDR3 length equals 17 residues. J was trimmed by 8 bases and V by 4 bases; bases with no gene match: 11. CDR1 and CDR2 from the germline V gene are SGHRS and YFSETQ. The CDR3 nucleotides are TGCGCCAGCAGCGGCCCCGGGACTAGCGGGAGTCCGGATGAGCAGTTCTTC. It is translated as CASSGPGTSGSPDEQFF.

The chain's CDR3 is CASKDRGQGASRGFF. In DNA form, the CDR3 reads TGTGCCAGTAAGGACCGGGGACAGGGGGCGTCGCGCGGGTTCTTC. The rearrangement joins TRBV19 to TRBJ2-1, with 12 positions matching TRBD1. Trimming removed 7 bases from V and 15 bases from J; junction bases left unmatched: 16. The CDR3 contains 15 residues. Germline lookup yields CDR1 LNHDA and CDR2 SQIVND (reference sequence).

The chain links TRBV11-2 to TRBJ2-2, with D perhaps matching TRBD2 (5 bases). Germline-derived CDR1 and CDR2 are SGHAT and FQNNGV. The CDR3 contains 13 residues. Trimming removed 6 bases at V and 2 bases at J, with 7 bases between. The CDR3, as DNA: TGTGCCAGCAGGGAGGTAAACACCGGGGAGCTGTTTTTT. Encoded protein: CASREVNTGELFF.

The genes are TRBV5-1 and TRBJ2-7; 10 bases are a match to TRBD2. CDR3 length: 15 residues. Germline CDR1 SGHRS, CDR2 YFSETQ. Trimming removed 0 bases from V and 2 bases from J; junction bases left unmatched: 2. CDR3 residues: CASSLGTSGAYEQYF. In DNA form, the CDR3 reads TGCGCCAGCAGCTTGGGGACTAGCGGTGCCTACGAGCAGTACTTC.

This sequence joins TRBV6-5 and TRBJ2-1; tentative D call: TRBD2 (6 bases). Germline V gives CDR1 MNHEY, CDR2 SVGAGI. The CDR3 runs 14 residues. The V end lost 6 bases, the J end lost 1 base, and 10 bases lay between the germline ends. As DNA, the CDR3 is TGTGCCAGCAGCGGTGGAGGGTCCTACAATGAGCAGTTCTTC. Its protein is CASSGGGSYNEQFF.

The rearrangement links TRBV29-1 to TRBJ1-2; 9 bases are a match to TRBD1. V shed 3 bases, J shed 4 bases, and the junction held 6 bases outside the gene matches. This CDR3 is built from 14 residues. Germline values: CDR1 SQVTM, CDR2 ANQGSEA. CDR3 coding DNA: TGCAGCGTTGAGGGGGACAGGGTCGGCTATGGCTACACCTTC. Translating it yields CSVEGDRVGYGYTF.

The chain combines TRBV11-2 with TRBJ1-4, with 7 bases lining up with TRBD1. The CDR3 loop spans 15 amino acids. The ends lost 4 bases at V and 8 bases at J; junction bases unmatched: 10. The V gene's germline CDR1 is SGHAT and CDR2 FQNNGV. CDR3 sequence reads: CASSSRQGREEKLFF. In nucleotides, the CDR3 is TGTGCCAGCAGCTCGAGACAGGGTAGGGAGGAAAAACTGTTTTTT.

The rearrangement links TRBV7-3 to TRBJ2-3, with D unclear. Trimming removed 2 bases at V and 2 bases at J, with 8 bases between. CDR1 is SGHTA and CDR2 is FQGTGA in the germline V gene. CDR3 length: 14 amino acids. The CDR3 DNA is TGTGCCAGCAGCTTAGCCTCTAACACAGATACGCAGTATTTT. This translates into CASSLASNTDTQYF.